The sequence of this TCR beta chain was determined in a study of T-cell memory formation after mild COVID-19. Findings and caveats of the study: Pre-infection memory carried some responding clones, suggesting that cross-reactive memory joined. SARS-CoV-2 specificity was not confirmed for second-wave clones peaking on day 37. Contracting clones from day 15 to 85 had balanced CD4/CD8; later expanders favoured CD4+.

The CDR3 totals 16 residues. CDR1 is DFQATT and CDR2 is SNEGSKA in the germline V gene (reference sequence). V was clipped by 0 bases and J by 2 bases, with 16 bases between them. TCRdb recomputed calls from the 5' RACE reads with MiXCR, one row per CDR3 protein. Among around 410,000 distinct CDR3 sequences, less than 25% were seen once, and the ten largest hold about an eighth. There are a few counts of this clonotype. Its antigen is undetermined. The sample was PBMCs or a T cell subset sorted from them (not recorded which). V is TRBV20-1 and J is TRBJ1-2; tentatively, D is TRBD1 (5 bases). The TCR sequence derives from an adult woman who had mild COVID-19 (a few samples of this study predate the infection). Cell type and time point are not known. CDR3 region: CSARDHFPGPNYGYTF. As DNA, the CDR3 is TGCAGTGCTAGAGACCACTTCCCGGGGCCAAACTATGGCTACACCTTC.